The clone carrying this TCR beta chain was seen repeatedly, ten times or more. This record comes from a study of regulatory T cells in long-lasting Graves disease. Study in general: By definition, persistent Graves' disease involved antithyroid drugs for over 5 years alongside positive TSH receptor antibodies.

Sample time point: persistent/refractory GD, antithyroid drugs over 5 years with positive TRAb. There was RNA extracted from PBMCs, and the TCR library was made from it. Arm-PCR of CDR3 regions with iRepertoire HTBI primers generated TCR beta libraries. TCRdb recomputed calls from the multiplex PCR reads with MiXCR, one row per CDR3 protein. The sample carries around 460,000 distinct CDR3 sequences, roughly 21% recorded once. This CDR3 spans 14 amino acids. The germline V and J ends were trimmed by 6 bases and 0 bases, with 12 bases remaining between them. This sequence was found in a female donor with Graves disease. This chain uses TRBV12-3 or TRBV12-4 with TRBJ2-7; a possible D gene is TRBD2 (6 bases). The material sequenced was peripheral blood mononuclear cells (PBMCs), taken when the disease was refractory, from a patient treated with antithyroid drugs. The CDR3, as DNA: TGTGCCAGCAGCTCTAGGGACTTCTCCTACGAGCAGTACTTC. Its translation is CASSSRDFSYEQYF.